The 26 T cell receptor beta chains below were found in one sample sequenced in a study of T-cell reconstitution after alpha-beta-depleted transplantation in children. Unique molecular identifiers were incorporated into the prepared TCRbeta library. TCRdb processed the PCR reads anew with MiXCR; each CDR3 protein has one entry. This sample yields approximately 230,000 distinct CDR3 sequences, of which roughly 25% are seen a single time; about 4.8% belongs to the top ten. The input for sequencing was PBMCs, mostly from graft donor cells, taken 360 days after TCRalphabeta/CD19-depleted stem cell transplant. The receptors derive from a female patient between 2 and 15 years old who had a stem cell transplant for congenital amegakaryocytic thrombocytopenia, so the T cells may come from the graft donor.

This sequence joins TRBV4-2 and TRBJ2-2, with D uncertain. V was pared by 6 bases and J by 3 bases, with 14 bases between. The germline V gene has CDR1 LGHNA and CDR2 YNFKEQ. This CDR3 spans 15 amino acids. The CDR3 is CASSAESEYTGELFF. The CDR3 nucleotides read TGTGCCAGCAGTGCGGAAAGTGAATACACCGGGGAGCTGTTTTTT.

This clonotype was detected only a few times. The chain couples TRBV5-7 to TRBJ2-5; 10 bases fit TRBD2. TRBV5-7 is annotated as an ORF whose role is uncertain. Unmatched junction bases numbered 3, after V lost 3 bases and J lost 4 bases. This CDR3 has 14 residues. This CDR3 reads CASSCRLAGETQYF. The CDR3 DNA is TGTGCCAGCAGCTGTAGACTAGCGGGAGAGACCCAGTACTTC.

This clonotype showed up many times. This sequence joins TRBV19 and TRBJ2-3, with 7 positions matching TRBD1. CDR3 length: 13 amino acids. V gave up 11 bases and J gave up 4 bases; unmatched junction bases: 9. CDR1 is LNHDA and CDR2 is SQIVND in the germline V gene (reference sequence). CDR3 in amino acids: CASGTGVADTQYF. Written as DNA, the CDR3 is TGTGCCTCCGGTACAGGGGTTGCAGATACGCAGTATTTT.

Only a few counts were recorded for this clonotype. The genes are TRBV10-3 and TRBJ2-1; 11 nucleotides align to TRBD2. Germline V gene sequence: CDR1 ENHRY, CDR2 SYGVKD. Trimming cost V 7 bases and J 2 bases; bases outside gene matches: 13. The CDR3 length is 18 residues. The CDR3 DNA reads as TGTGCCATCACCCCGGGTACTAGCGGGAGAAAACCCTACAATGAGCAGTTCTTC. It is translated as CAITPGTSGRKPYNEQFF.

This clonotype was observed at least ten times. This chain joins TRBV5-4 and TRBJ2-1; D remains unclear. The CDR3 covers 15 residues. Germline CDR1 reads SGHNT; CDR2 reads YYREEE (reference sequence). The V end was cut by 0 bases, the J end by 0 bases, with 7 bases between. CDR3 DNA sequence: TGTGCCAGCAGCTTGGATCCAAGCTCCTACAATGAGCAGTTCTTC. Its protein product is CASSLDPSSYNEQFF.

The rearrangement links TRBV6-6 to TRBJ1-5; D is ambiguous. This CDR3 has 13 amino acids. Germline V gives CDR1 MNHNY, CDR2 SVGAGI (reference sequence). The V end was cut by 6 bases, the J end by 9 bases, with 15 bases between. CDR3 nucleotides: TGTGCCAGCAGCCCAAGGGTTCTGATGCCCCAGCATTTT. This sequence encodes CASSPRVLMPQHF.

This clonotype was counted between two and nine times. The genes are TRBV4-3 and TRBJ2-3, with TRBD1 identical over 8 bases. In germline, CDR1 is LGHNA, CDR2 YSLEER. J was trimmed by 4 bases and V by 3 bases; bases with no gene match: 15. This CDR3 contains 18 residues. The CDR3: CASSQGTYLQGVSDTQYF. The CDR3, as DNA: TGCGCCAGCAGCCAGGGAACCTACCTACAGGGGGTGTCAGATACGCAGTATTTT.

In this sample, this clonotype turned up a few times. The chain uses TRBV9 and TRBJ2-1, with 9 positions matching TRBD2. The CDR3 sequence is 16 residues long. Germline V lookup: CDR1 SGDLS, CDR2 YYNGEE. J lost 2 bases, V lost 4 bases, and 7 bases had no gene match. CDR3 bases: TGTGCCAGCAGCTCAAGGAGCGGGGGGACCTACAATGAGCAGTTCTTC. Translated, it gives CASSSRSGGTYNEQFF.

The chain uses TRBV5-1 and TRBJ2-2; D is unresolved. The length of the CDR3 is 16 residues. Looked up from germline, CDR1 is SGHRS and CDR2 is YFSETQ. The V gene lost 2 bases and the J gene lost 0 bases, with 11 bases spanning the gap. As DNA, the CDR3 is TGCGCCAGCAGCTTTACAACGGTTACGAACACCGGGGAGCTGTTTTTT. The encoded protein is CASSFTTVTNTGELFF.

This clonotype was seen a few times. The chain uses TRBV6-4 and TRBJ1-5; D is perhaps TRBD1 (6 bases). In germline, CDR1 is MRHNA, CDR2 SNTAGT. V was pared by 9 bases and J by 0 bases, with 24 bases between. CDR3 length equals 18 residues. CDR3 region: CASPKFDRNIYSNQPQHF. The CDR3 DNA reads TGTGCCAGTCCCAAATTCGACAGGAACATTTATAGCAATCAGCCCCAGCATTTT.

This clonotype was picked up many times. The chain combines TRBV29-1 with TRBJ2-3, with TRBD2 matching 11 bases. The CDR3 has 16 residues. V shed 0 bases, J shed 6 bases, and the junction held 8 bases outside the gene matches. Germline V CDR1 and CDR2: SQVTM, ANQGSEA. The CDR3 DNA sequence: TGCAGCGTTGAAGATCCGACTAGCGGGACAGGGGATACGCAGTATTTT. Its translation: CSVEDPTSGTGDTQYF.

The chain carries TRBV5-1 and TRBJ2-1, with 7 bases fitting TRBD1. This CDR3 has 14 amino acids. V gave up 5 bases and J gave up 9 bases; unmatched junction bases: 11. The germline gives CDR1 SGHRS, CDR2 YFSETQ. The CDR3 coding sequence is TGCGCCAGCAGACTGACAGGGTCGGGGACTGAGCAGTTCTTC. Translating it yields CASRLTGSGTEQFF.

This clonotype was counted at least ten times. This chain links TRBV10-3 with TRBJ2-7; 14 bases fit TRBD2. Germline CDR1 reads ENHRY; CDR2 reads SYGVKD. The CDR3 loop spans 15 amino acids. After removal of 0 bases from V and 9 bases from J, the junction contained 4 bases not matched to a gene. In nucleotides, the CDR3 is TGTGCCATCAGTGAGTCGACTAGCGGGAGGGAGGTGCAGTACTTC. This gives the protein CAISESTSGREVQYF.

The chain employs TRBV12-3 or TRBV12-4 and TRBJ2-1, with TRBD2 matching 10 bases. There are 15 residues in the CDR3. V shed 2 bases, J shed 3 bases, and the junction held 1 base outside the gene matches. This chain's CDR3 is CASSLWTSGYNEQFF. In nucleotides, the CDR3 is TGTGCCAGCAGTTTATGGACTAGCGGCTACAATGAGCAGTTCTTC.

This chain connects TRBV5-1 to TRBJ2-7; the D gene is possibly TRBD2 (6 bases). CDR1 and CDR2 from the germline V gene are SGHRS and YFSETQ. The length of the CDR3 is 17 residues. V lost 1 base and J 3 bases, leaving 20 bases between the germline ends. The CDR3 region has the DNA TGCGCCAGCAGCTTGTCCTCTTCTAGCGTCTCCCTCTACGAGCAGTACTTC. This sequence encodes CASSLSSSSVSLYEQYF.

The gene calls are TRBV6-2 or TRBV6-3 and TRBJ2-7; possible D gene TRBD2, 5 bases. The V gene lost 5 bases and the J gene lost 0 bases, with 11 bases spanning the gap. Per the germline V gene, CDR1 is MNHEY and CDR2 is SVGEGT. This CDR3 comprises 14 residues. In nucleotides, the CDR3 is TGTGCCAGCAGTGAGGACTTGAGCTCCTACGAGCAGTACTTC. Its translation: CASSEDLSSYEQYF.

The genes are TRBV12-3 or TRBV12-4 and TRBJ2-5; either TRBD1 or TRBD2 may supply D (5 bases each). CDR3 length: 14 residues. Trimming took off 3 bases at V and 6 bases at J, with 14 bases between the two ends. The CDR3 DNA sequence: TGTGCCAGCAGTTTCCTCCGGGACGAGAAGACCCAGTACTTC. Protein: CASSFLRDEKTQYF.

The V and J genes are TRBV6-1 and TRBJ2-7; no clear D gene. This CDR3 comprises 14 residues. Trimming stripped 6 bases from V and 4 bases from J, with 16 bases between. Germline V gene sequence: CDR1 MNHNS, CDR2 SASEGT. For the CDR3, the DNA is TGTGCCAGCAGGAAACAAGAATTCGGGTACGAGCAGTACTTC. It specifies CASRKQEFGYEQYF.

The V and J genes are TRBV6-5 and TRBJ2-1; 9 bases map to TRBD2. CDR1 and CDR2 from the germline V gene are MNHEY and SVGAGI. The CDR3 spans 15 residues. Unmatched junction bases numbered 6, after V lost 5 bases and J lost 4 bases. In nucleotides, the CDR3 is TGTGCCAGCAGTCACTTAGCGGGGGAATACAATGAGCAGTTCTTC. It encodes CASSHLAGEYNEQFF.

J is TRBJ2-7 and V is TRBV3-1, with D tentatively TRBD2 (5 bases). The CDR3 spans 15 residues. V was trimmed by 2 bases and J by 1 base, leaving 12 bases between them. The germline V gene encodes CDR1 LGHDT and CDR2 YNNKEL (reference sequence). This CDR3 is CASSQTRWESYEQYF. CDR3 DNA sequence: TGTGCCAGCAGCCAAACCCGGTGGGAGTCCTACGAGCAGTACTTC.

This rearrangement joins TRBV11-2 to TRBJ2-2, with 9 bases that match TRBD1. Losses at the gene ends were 5 bases for V and 5 bases for J; bases not matched to a gene: 6. From germline, CDR1 is SGHAT and CDR2 FQNNGV. This CDR3 is built from 15 residues. CDR3 DNA: TGTGCCAGCAGCCAACAGGGGGCGAGGACCGGGGAGCTGTTTTTT. Translation: CASSQQGARTGELFF.

The chain employs TRBV29-1 and TRBJ2-3; TRBD2 might be the D (7 bases). The length of the CDR3 is 13 residues. Germline V gene data show CDR1 as SQVTM and CDR2 as ANQGSEA. Trimming took 4 bases from V and 4 from J, leaving 12 bases between them. The CDR3 protein is CSVAAGAADTQYF. The CDR3 DNA follows: TGCAGCGTTGCGGCGGGGGCGGCAGATACGCAGTATTTT.

The chain combines TRBV28 with TRBJ1-2, with 9 bases lining up with TRBD1. Germline CDR1 MDHEN, CDR2 SYDVKM. This CDR3 spans 15 amino acids. The J segment lost 5 bases and the V segment lost 7 bases, leaving 11 bases of the junction unmatched. The CDR3 spells CASNSHGDRDYGYTF. The CDR3 DNA sequence: TGTGCCAGCAACAGTCACGGGGACAGGGATTATGGCTACACCTTC.

CDR3 protein: CASTRGLNSGNTIYF. In DNA form, the CDR3 reads TGTGCCAGCACCCGAGGTTTGAATTCTGGAAACACCATATATTTT. J is TRBJ1-3 and V is TRBV2; D is unresolved. V was trimmed by 7 bases and J by 1 base, leaving 14 bases between them. Germline values: CDR1 SNHLY, CDR2 FYNNEI. The CDR3 is 15 amino acids.

This clonotype was detected a few times. The rearrangement uses TRBV29-1 and TRBJ1-2, with a weak D call TRBD1 (5 bases). Per germline, CDR1 SQVTM and CDR2 ANQGSEA. The CDR3 is 14 residues long. V dropped 0 bases and J dropped 4 bases, with 12 bases sitting between them. This chain's CDR3 is CSVEDQGRSYGYTF. CDR3 in DNA: TGCAGCGTTGAAGATCAGGGTCGGAGCTATGGCTACACCTTC.

This clonotype was detected only a few times. The genes are TRBV5-1 and TRBJ2-5; 8 bases map to TRBD1. CDR1 and CDR2 from the germline V gene are SGHRS and YFSETQ. This CDR3 is 16 amino acids long. The J segment lost 0 bases and the V segment lost 5 bases, leaving 9 bases of the junction unmatched. CDR3 nucleotide sequence: TGCGCCAGCAGACCCGTATACAGGGGGAACCAAGAGACCCAGTACTTC. It yields the protein CASRPVYRGNQETQYF. Complete variable domain (other parts from reference TRBV5-1 and TRBJ2-5): KAGVTQTPRYLIKTRGQQVTLSCSPISGHRSVSWYQQTPGQGLQFLFEYFSETQRNKGNFPGRFSGRQFSNSRSEMNVSTLELGDSALYLCASRPVYRGNQETQYFGPGTRLLVL.